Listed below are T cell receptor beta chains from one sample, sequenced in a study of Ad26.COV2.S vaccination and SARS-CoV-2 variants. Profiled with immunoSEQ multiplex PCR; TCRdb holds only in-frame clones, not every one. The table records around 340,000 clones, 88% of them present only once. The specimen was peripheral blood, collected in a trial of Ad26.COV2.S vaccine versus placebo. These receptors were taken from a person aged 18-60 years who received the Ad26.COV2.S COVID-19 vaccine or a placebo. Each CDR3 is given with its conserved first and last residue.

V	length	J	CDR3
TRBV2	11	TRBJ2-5	CASSEGETQYF
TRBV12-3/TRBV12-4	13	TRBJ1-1	CASNLVVNTEAFF
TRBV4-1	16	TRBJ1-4	CASSPERTGGREKLFF
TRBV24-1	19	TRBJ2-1	CATSDLPMSSWYTYNEQFF
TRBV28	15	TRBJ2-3	CASSKRLASTDTQYF
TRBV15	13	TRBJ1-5	CATSRQRYQPQHF
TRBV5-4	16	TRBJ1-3	CASSSGTFSSGNTIYF
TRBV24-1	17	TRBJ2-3	CATSDPTSGRAPDTQYF
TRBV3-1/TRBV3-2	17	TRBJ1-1	CASSQRRGADLNTEAFF
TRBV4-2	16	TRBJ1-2	CASSQERIRGHDGYTF
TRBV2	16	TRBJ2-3	CASRLDRGRAFDTQYF
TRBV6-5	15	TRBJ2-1	CASSLGSSGNNEQFF
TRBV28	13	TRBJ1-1	CASSFADRGEAFF
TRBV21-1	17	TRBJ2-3	CASSFRLAGGSTDTQYF
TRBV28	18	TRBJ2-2	CASSLIPTSSRNTGELFF
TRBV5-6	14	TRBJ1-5	CASSLGGGDQPQHF
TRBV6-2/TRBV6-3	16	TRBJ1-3	CASSYSAKSSGNTIYF
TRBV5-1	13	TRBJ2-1	CASSPQDRGEQFF
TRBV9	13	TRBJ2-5	CASSVVPEETQYF
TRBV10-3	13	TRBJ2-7	CAISEVGLHEQYF